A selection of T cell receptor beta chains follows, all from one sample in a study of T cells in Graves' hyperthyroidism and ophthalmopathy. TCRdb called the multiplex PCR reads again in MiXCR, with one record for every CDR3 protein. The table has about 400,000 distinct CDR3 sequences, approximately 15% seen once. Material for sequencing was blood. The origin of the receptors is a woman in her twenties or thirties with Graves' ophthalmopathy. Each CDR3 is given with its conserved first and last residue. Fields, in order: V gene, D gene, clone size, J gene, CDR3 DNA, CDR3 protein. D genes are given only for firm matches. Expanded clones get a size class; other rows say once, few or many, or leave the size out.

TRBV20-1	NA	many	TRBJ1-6	TGCAGTGCTAGAGGGGGAAAAGGCCTCCACTTT	CSARGGKGLHF
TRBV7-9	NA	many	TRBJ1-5	TGTGCCAGCAGCTTAAGTAGATTTGGAAGCAGAGAGCCCCAGCATTTT	CASSLSRFGSREPQHF
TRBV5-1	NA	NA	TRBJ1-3	TGTGCCAGCAGCACCGGGGGGGGTTATGGAAACACCATATATTTT	CASSTGGGYGNTIYF
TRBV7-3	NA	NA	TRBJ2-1	TGTGCCAGCAGCCCCTCCGGAGACTTCAATGAGCAGTTCTTC	CASSPSGDFNEQFF
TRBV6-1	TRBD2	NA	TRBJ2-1	TGTGCCAGCGCTAGCGGCGCCTACGAGCAGTTCTTC	CASASGAYEQFF
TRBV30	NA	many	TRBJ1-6	TGTGCCTGGCAGAAGATCTATAATTCACCCCTCCACTTT	CAWQKIYNSPLHF
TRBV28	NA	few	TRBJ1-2	TGTGCCGGCGGCGGGGAAAGGGGCTACACCTTC	CAGGGERGYTF
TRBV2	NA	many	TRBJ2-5	TGTGCCAGCAGTGACGGGCCACAAGAGACCCAGTACTTC	CASSDGPQETQYF
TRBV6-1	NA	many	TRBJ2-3	TGTGCCAGCAGTGAAGAGTCATCAGGGCCCCCATTTAATACGCAGTATTTT	CASSEESSGPPFNTQYF
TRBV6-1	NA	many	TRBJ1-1	TGTGCCAGCAGACCTCAAACAGGGCCTCTGGTGAACACTGAAGCTTTCTTT	CASRPQTGPLVNTEAFF
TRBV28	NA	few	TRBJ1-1	TGTGCCAGCAGTTACCCCACGAGAAGGGCCATGAACACTGAAGCTTTCTTT	CASSYPTRRAMNTEAFF
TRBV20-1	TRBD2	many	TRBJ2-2	TGCAGTGCGAGACTAGCGGGGGCTGAAACCGGGGAGCTGTTTTTT	CSARLAGAETGELFF
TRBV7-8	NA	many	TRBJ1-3	TGTGCCAGCAGCTTAGTGCGAAGTAGCTCTGGAAACACCATATATTTT	CASSLVRSSSGNTIYF
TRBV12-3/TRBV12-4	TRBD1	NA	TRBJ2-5	TGTGCCAGCAGTTTCGGGGACAGGGGGCGAGAGACCCAGTACTTC	CASSFGDRGRETQYF
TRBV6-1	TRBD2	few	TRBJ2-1	TGTGCCAGCGCGGTTGGGACTATTGTGGATGAGCAGTTCTTC	CASAVGTIVDEQFF
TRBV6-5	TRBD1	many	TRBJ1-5	TGTGCCAGCAGTTACTGGACAGGGAAGCGTAGCAATCAGCCCCAGCATTTT	CASSYWTGKRSNQPQHF
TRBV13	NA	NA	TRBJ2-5	TGTGCCAGCAGCCCGGAATGGGGAGCTGAAGAGACCCAGTACTTC	CASSPEWGAEETQYF
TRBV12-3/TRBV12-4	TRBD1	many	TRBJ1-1	TGTGCCAGCAGTACGAGGGGACAGGTCACTGAAGCTTTCTTT	CASSTRGQVTEAFF
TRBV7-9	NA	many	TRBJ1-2	TGTGCCAGCAGCTTAGACACTGGCTACACCTTC	CASSLDTGYTF
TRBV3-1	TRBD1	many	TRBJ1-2	TGTGCCAGCAGCCAATACAGGGGAGGAGTTGGCTATGGCTACACCTTC	CASSQYRGGVGYGYTF
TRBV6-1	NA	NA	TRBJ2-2	TGTGCCAGCACCCGAGGGACATTCGACACCGGGGAGCTGTTTTTT	CASTRGTFDTGELFF
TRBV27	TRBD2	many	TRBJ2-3	TGTGCCAGCAGTTTATCGCCAATCGAGCGGGGGGGCAGCACAGATACGCAGTATTTT	CASSLSPIERGGSTDTQYF
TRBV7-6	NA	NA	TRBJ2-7	TGTGCCAGCAGCTTAGGCGGGGTCGAGCAGTACTTC	CASSLGGVEQYF
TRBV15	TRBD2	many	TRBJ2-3	TGTGCCACCAGCAGAGATTATTCAGCGGGGCTAGGCACAGATACGCAGTATTTT	CATSRDYSAGLGTDTQYF
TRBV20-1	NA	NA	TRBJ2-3	TGCAGTGCTGGACAGCAAGATACGCAGTATTTT	CSAGQQDTQYF
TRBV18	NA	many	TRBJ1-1	TGTGCCAGCTCACCAGATTTAGGCGGCGCGAACACTGAAGCTTTCTTT	CASSPDLGGANTEAFF
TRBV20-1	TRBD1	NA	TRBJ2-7	TGCAGTGCTAGACTAATAGACAGGGACTACGAGCAGTACTTC	CSARLIDRDYEQYF
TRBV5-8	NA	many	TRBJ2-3	TGTGCCAGCAGCACAGGGTACGATACGCAGTATTTT	CASSTGYDTQYF
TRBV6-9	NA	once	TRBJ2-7	TGTGCCAGCAGTTACCGGGGGTTACCCTACGAGCAGTACTTC	CASSYRGLPYEQYF
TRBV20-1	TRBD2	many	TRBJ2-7	TGCAGTGCTAGATCCCCTAGCGGGGCCTACGAGCAGTACTTC	CSARSPSGAYEQYF
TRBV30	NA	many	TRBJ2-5	TGTGCCTGGAGTCTCACGCGGGGCGGGGAGACCCAGTACTTC	CAWSLTRGGETQYF
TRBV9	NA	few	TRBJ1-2	TGTGCCAGCAGCGTAGACCCGGAACCCACCTATGGCTACACCTTC	CASSVDPEPTYGYTF
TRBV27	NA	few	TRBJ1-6	TGTGCCAGCAGTTCGGACGGACGGCAGCCCTATAATTCACCCCTCCACTTT	CASSSDGRQPYNSPLHF
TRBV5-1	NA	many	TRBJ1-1	TGCGCCAGCGCCCAGGGGACGAACACTGAAGCTTTCTTT	CASAQGTNTEAFF
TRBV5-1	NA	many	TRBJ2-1	TGCGCCAGCAGCCCCAGGGAGGGGGCAGGGTCCTACAATGAGCAGTTCTTC	CASSPREGAGSYNEQFF
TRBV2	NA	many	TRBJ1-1	TGTGCCAGCATGGGGGGTTCGGAAGCTTTCTTT	CASMGGSEAFF
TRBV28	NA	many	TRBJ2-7	TGTGCCAGCAGTTTGTATTTTTACGAGCAGTACTTC	CASSLYFYEQYF